This TCR beta chain was identified during a study of T cells in Graves' hyperthyroidism and ophthalmopathy (dated by TCRdb to the late 2010s). Notes on the research overall: Peripheral blood was sampled at the time of initial diagnosis, prior to any treatment. A discovery cohort of about 95 patients, approximately 44 with Graves' ophthalmopathy and under 60 with stable Graves' hyperthyroidism, was used to find distinguishing TCR V-J signatures. The 75 to 100 discovery patients were divided at random into training and test sets in a 7:3 ratio. Prospective prediction of ophthalmopathy was tested in an independent validation cohort consisting of some 19 hyperthyroidism patients and approximately 16 patients who later progressed to ophthalmopathy. Once sampling was done, hyperthyroidism patients were given methimazole at a starting dose of 30 mg daily, whereas ophthalmopathy patients were given high-dose intravenous methylprednisolone. In about 6 Graves' hyperthyroidism patients, the study also compared T-cell repertoires from thyroid tissue with T-cell repertoires from blood. According to the paper, TCR Vbeta CDR3 sequencing was carried out on about 140 peripheral blood samples, which came from 40 to 45 ophthalmopathy, 70 to 80 hyperthyroidism and about 17 progressor patients. The full study reports these points: Most expanded thyroid clonotypes (frequency above 0.001) were also detected in blood, a finding suggesting that blood repertoires may reflect thyroid immune responses. In validation, progression to ophthalmopathy was predicted by the model with 70.59% sensitivity and roughly 76% specificity, a median of around 5.9 months before onset. Sample size was not statistically predetermined, and blinding of investigators to group allocation was not performed. Ophthalmopathy was separated from stable hyperthyroidism by a 13 V-J signature model, with roughly 88% sensitivity and about 81% specificity obtained in cross-validation and 80%/75% obtained in testing.

TCR beta CDR3 regions were amplified from RNA transcripts. The TCR CDR3 was subjected to a first round of RT-PCR using the HTBI primer set and the Qiagen OneStep RT-PCR kit. Libraries were constructed in a second round of multiplex PCR, after which size selection and purification were carried out. The libraries were sequenced on an Illumina HiSeq2000 using paired-end 100 bp reads. As for how the authors treated the data: SOAPnuke was used to process the raw data, removing reads that contained adapters or uncalled bases, had a mean Phred below 15, or lacked an exact match to the constant primer or identifier. High-quality paired reads were merged with COPE v1.2.5, and unique nucleotide sequences were defined as clonotypes. MiTCR v1.1 was used to align the clonotypes against IMGT TRBV, TRBD and TRBJ reference segments. The analysis was restricted to V-J combinations with a frequency above 0.0001, which together covered 99% to 99.2% of the repertoires. The TCS score was defined as the ratio of F50 (clonal expansion) to E x V (chaos), calculated using BLOSUM62-based TCRdist between CDR3 peptides within each V-J. Welch's t-statistics and random forest reduced roughly 530 V-J features to roughly 13, which were used in a naive Bayes classifier (R e1071). Using fastp at Q25 and MiXCR, TCRdb reprocessed the public reads and kept productive beta chains. A single entry per CDR3 protein holds the most common genes and DNA from its merged rows. The V and J calls and clone size are TCRdb's, not the authors'. Within this sample are some 490,000 distinct CDR3 sequences, with roughly 23% of them counted one time only. The ten largest make up approximately 49% of the sample.

About this clonotype itself: Its specific antigen is unknown. Per-base qualities were not stored, and no clone one base away is much larger.

In the ophthalmopathy patients, disease was moderately to severely active, with a Clinical Activity Score of 3 or more, a NOSPECS grade of 4 or more, and a duration of less than 3 months. Any patient with an uncontrolled infection, another autoimmune disease, pregnancy or lactation was excluded. Diagnoses relied on clinical symptoms, serum thyroxine and TRAb, thyroid ultrasound and orbital computed tomography. PBMCs were separated from 8 to 10 ml of fresh peripheral blood using Ficoll-Paque density gradient centrifugation. Total RNA was extracted using Trizol reagent, and RNA quality was assessed on an Agilent 2100 Bioanalyzer. The germline V gene provides CDR1 ENHRY and CDR2 SYGVKD. Trimming removed 0 bases from V and 6 bases from J, leaving 9 bases between the germline ends. Taken from cysteine to phenylalanine, the CDR3 has 13 residues. The sequence is cut down to CDR3 DNA, 39 bases in frame from base 1.

The sequenced sample was blood. The V and J genes are TRBV10-3 and TRBJ2-7; there is no confident call for the D gene. This clonotype was obtained from a woman in her 70s with Graves' ophthalmopathy. Read as DNA, the sequence is TGTGCCATCAGTGAGTCGACGGCGAGCGAGCAGTACTTC. Its translation reads: CAISESTASEQYF.